The clone carrying this TCR beta chain appeared a few times. Its antigen remains unknown. V lost 1 base to trimming and J lost 3 bases, with 7 bases between them. From germline, CDR1 is SGHRS and CDR2 YFSETQ. The CDR3 sequence is 13 residues long. For the second PCR, which ran for roughly 6 to 11 cycles, a sample-barcoded 5' primer and a J-beta primer mix were used. TCRdb used MiXCR to reprocess the 5' RACE reads, holding one entry per CDR3 protein. The table lists about 780,000 distinct CDR3 sequences, roughly 46% of them singletons. This record comes from a study of blood T cells in healthy people across ages. Broader study findings: The unsorted PBMCs prevented any conclusive comparison of naive versus antigen-experienced cells.

The TCR sequence derives from a man older than 75 in good health. J is TRBJ1-2 and V is TRBV5-1; no clear D gene. The sequenced sample consisted of blood. The CDR3 nucleotides read TGCGCCAGCAGCTTGTATACAGACTATGGCTACACCTTC. Its protein is CASSLYTDYGYTF.